A single count supports the clone carrying this T cell receptor beta chain. Using immunoSEQ multiplex PCR, the repertoire was profiled, and TCRdb retains in-frame clones only, with some absent. The sample includes 120,000 or so clones, around 87% seen only once; the top ten take about 8.7%. The germline gives CDR1 SGHTA, CDR2 FQGNSA. The CDR3 extends over 13 amino acids. Trimming shortened V by 4 bases and J by 2 bases, and 9 bases separated the two germline ends. The sample comes from a study of control samples from healthy donors and cancer patients. The TCR sequence derives from a middle-aged man in good health. The chain carries TRBV7-2 and TRBJ2-7; D is undetermined. Sequencing was carried out using blood. The CDR3 DNA follows: TGTGCCAGCAGCTGGGCAGGACCCTACGAGCAGTACTTC. Protein: CASSWAGPYEQYF.